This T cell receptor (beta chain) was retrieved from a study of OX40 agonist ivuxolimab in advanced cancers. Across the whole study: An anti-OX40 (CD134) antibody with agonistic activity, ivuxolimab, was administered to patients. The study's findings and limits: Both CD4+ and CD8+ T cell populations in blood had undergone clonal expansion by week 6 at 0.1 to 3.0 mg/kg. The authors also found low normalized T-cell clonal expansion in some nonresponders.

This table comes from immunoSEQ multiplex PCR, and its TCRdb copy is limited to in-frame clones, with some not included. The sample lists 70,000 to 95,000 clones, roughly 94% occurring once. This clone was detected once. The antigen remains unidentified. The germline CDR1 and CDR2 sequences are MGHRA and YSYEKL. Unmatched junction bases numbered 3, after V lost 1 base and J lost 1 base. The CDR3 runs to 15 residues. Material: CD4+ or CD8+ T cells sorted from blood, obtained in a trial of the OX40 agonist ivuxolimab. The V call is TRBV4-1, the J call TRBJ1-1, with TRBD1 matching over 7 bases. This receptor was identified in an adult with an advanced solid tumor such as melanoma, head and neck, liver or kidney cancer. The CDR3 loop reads CASSQGQGTNTEAFF. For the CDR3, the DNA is TGCGCCAGCAGCCAAGGACAGGGAACGAACACTGAAGCTTTCTTT.